This record looks at one TCR beta chain sequence and its context. What it binds is not known. This sample stems from a study of T cell repertoires and HLA-DP antigens. On the study more broadly: A couple of male donors and one female donor spanned ages 18-to-29 through 60-to-69. General study results and limits: Against one allele, clones undetected before culture averaged about 34%; against the other, 50% to 65%.

Unmatched junction bases numbered 7, after V lost 2 bases and J lost 6 bases. This CDR3 is built from 16 residues. The germline V gene encodes CDR1 SGHAT and CDR2 FQNNGV. TCRdb keeps only in-frame clones here, not all; method: immunoSEQ multiplex PCR. This sample carries approximately 100,000 clones, around 86% of them seen once, and the ten largest clones take less than 2%. The chain links TRBV11-2 to TRBJ2-2, with 9 bases identical to TRBD2. The source of this sequence is a man between 50 and 59 years old in good health and CMV-seronegative. The specimen sequenced was CD4+ T cells from PBMCs. The CDR3, as DNA: TGTGCCAGCAGCTTACCGGGACTAGCTAGGGCCGGGGAGCTGTTTTTT. Translation gives CASSLPGLARAGELFF.